Given below is one T cell receptor (beta chain) in context. The CDR3 runs to 16 residues. CDR1 is SEHNR and CDR2 is FQNEAQ in the germline V gene (reference sequence). V shed 4 bases, J shed 3 bases, and the junction held 8 bases outside the gene matches. It was with 60 Vbeta and 13 Jbeta primers that the PCR ran. The table came from immunoSEQ multiplex PCR; TCRdb's copy has only in-frame clones and leaves some out. Counted here are 180,000 or so clones, 75% to 90% occurring once; the ten biggest clones make up under 7.5%. The sample comes from a study of cytomegalovirus exposure and HLA in healthy donors.

The TCR was taken from a woman aged 45-65 years in good health and CMV-seropositive. The specimen was PBMCs. The chain joins TRBV7-9 to TRBJ2-1; 8 bases are a match to TRBD1. CDR3 sequence (DNA): TGTGCCAGCAGCTCTCAGGGGGCGCGCGGCTACAATGAGCAGTTCTTC. This translates into CASSSQGARGYNEQFF.